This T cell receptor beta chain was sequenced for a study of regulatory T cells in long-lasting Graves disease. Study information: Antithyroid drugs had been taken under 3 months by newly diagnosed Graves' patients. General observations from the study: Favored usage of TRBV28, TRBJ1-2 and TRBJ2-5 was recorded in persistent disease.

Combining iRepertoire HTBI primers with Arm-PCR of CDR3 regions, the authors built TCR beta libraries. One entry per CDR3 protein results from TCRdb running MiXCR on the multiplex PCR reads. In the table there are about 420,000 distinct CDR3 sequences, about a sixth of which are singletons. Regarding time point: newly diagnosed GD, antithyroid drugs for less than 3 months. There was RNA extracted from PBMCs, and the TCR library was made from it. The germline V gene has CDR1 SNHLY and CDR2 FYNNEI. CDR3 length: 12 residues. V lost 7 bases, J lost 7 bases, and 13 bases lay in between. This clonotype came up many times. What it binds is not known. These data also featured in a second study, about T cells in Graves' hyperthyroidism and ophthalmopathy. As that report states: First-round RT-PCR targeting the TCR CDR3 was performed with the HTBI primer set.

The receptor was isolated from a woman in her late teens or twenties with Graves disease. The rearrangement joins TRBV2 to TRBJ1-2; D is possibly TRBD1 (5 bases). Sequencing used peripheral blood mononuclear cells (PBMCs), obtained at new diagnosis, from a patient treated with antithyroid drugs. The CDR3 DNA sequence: TGTGCCAGCATGTCCCTCGGGGGTGGCTACACCTTC. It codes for CASMSLGGGYTF. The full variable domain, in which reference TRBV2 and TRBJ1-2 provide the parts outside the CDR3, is EPEVTQTPSHQVTQMGQEVILRCVPISNHLYFYWYRQILGQKVEFLVSFYNNEISEKSEIFDDQFSVERPDGSNFTLKIRSTKLEDSAMYFCASMSLGGGYTFGSGTRLTVV.